One sample yielded the 12 T cell receptor beta chains listed below, sequenced in a study of control samples from healthy donors and cancer patients. Clones were read by immunoSEQ multiplex PCR, and TCRdb kept only the in-frame ones, dropping some. Among more than 150,000 clones listed, approximately 90% were seen once. The source material was blood. All receptors come from a woman under 40 in good health.

This sequence joins TRBV28 and TRBJ1-4, with TRBD1 identical over 7 bases. The CDR3 consists of 12 residues. J lost 7 bases, V lost 10 bases, and 6 bases had no gene match. Germline V CDR1 and CDR2: MDHEN, SYDVKM. The CDR3 here is CATRQGSEKLFF. The CDR3 region has the DNA TGTGCCACAAGACAGGGTTCTGAAAAACTGTTTTTT.

The V gene is TRBV6-5, the J gene TRBJ1-3; D gene ambiguous. The germline CDR1 and CDR2 sequences are MNHEY and SVGAGI. Trimming stripped 0 bases from V and 0 bases from J, with 9 bases between. The CDR3 consists of 16 residues. This CDR3 is CASSYSKQTSGNTIYF. The CDR3 DNA reads as TGTGCCAGCAGTTACTCGAAACAGACCTCTGGAAACACCATATATTTT.

This sequence joins TRBV6-6 and TRBJ2-1; maybe TRBD2 (5 bases). From germline, CDR1 is MNHNY and CDR2 SVGAGI (reference sequence). Trimming took off 2 bases at V and 3 bases at J, with 8 bases between the two ends. There are 14 residues in the CDR3. The CDR3: CASSYGEYYNEQFF. CDR3 coding DNA: TGTGCCAGCAGTTACGGGGAGTACTACAATGAGCAGTTCTTC.

This clone occurred a few times. The CDR3 here is CASSPGREKLFF. The CDR3 bases are TGTGCCAGCAGCCCCGGACGGGAAAAACTGTTTTTT. This chain uses TRBV12-3 or TRBV12-4 with TRBJ1-4; no reliable D call. The CDR3 is 12 residues long. The ends were cut back, 6 bases at V and 8 bases at J, with 10 bases in the middle.

This rearrangement joins TRBV5-4 to TRBJ2-3; 13 nucleotides match TRBD2. Germline values: CDR1 SGHNT, CDR2 YYREEE (reference sequence). V lost 4 bases and J lost 0; bases outside the gene matches: 5. The CDR3 extends over 17 amino acids. CDR3 protein: CASSLWTSGRSTDTQYF. The CDR3, as DNA: TGTGCCAGCAGCCTGTGGACTAGCGGGAGAAGCACAGATACGCAGTATTTT.

This rearrangement joins TRBV2 to TRBJ1-5; TRBD1 agrees at 8 bases. The trim removed 4 bases at V and 11 bases at J, leaving 1 base unmatched. The CDR3 runs 11 residues. CDR1 and CDR2 from the germline V gene are SNHLY and FYNNEI. This chain's CDR3 is CASSVDRAQHF. The CDR3 DNA is TGTGCCAGCAGTGTGGACAGGGCCCAGCATTTT. The entire variable domain, with the rest obtained from reference TRBV2 and TRBJ1-5, is as follows: EPEVTQTPSHQVTQMGQEVILRCVPISNHLYFYWYRQILGQKVEFLVSFYNNEISEKSEIFDDQFSVERPDGSNFTLKIRSTKLEDSAMYFCASSVDRAQHFGDGTRLSIL.

The chain recombines TRBV28 with TRBJ2-7; no definite D call. Germline V gives CDR1 MDHEN, CDR2 SYDVKM. This CDR3 comprises 15 residues. V was clipped by 1 base and J by 0 bases, with 10 bases between them. The CDR3 coding sequence is TGTGCCAGCAGTTTATTCGGGCCCAGCTCCTACGAGCAGTACTTC. This gives the protein CASSLFGPSSYEQYF. The variable domain in full, completed from reference TRBV28 and TRBJ2-7, reads DVKVTQSSRYLVKRTGEKVFLECVQDMDHENMFWYRQDPGLGLRLIYFSYDVKMKEKGDIPEGYSVSREKKERFSLILESASTNQTSMYLCASSLFGPSSYEQYFGPGTRLTVT.

The chain couples TRBV19 to TRBJ2-7; 7 nucleotides line up with TRBD1. J lost 0 bases, V lost 6 bases, and 5 bases had no gene match. This CDR3 is 14 amino acids long. Germline CDR1 LNHDA, CDR2 SQIVND (reference sequence). Here the CDR3 DNA reads TGTGCCAGTAGACTGGACAGGAACTCCTACGAGCAGTACTTC. Its translation: CASRLDRNSYEQYF.

CDR3 sequence (DNA): TGTGCCAGTAGTATAGATCGAGGGACCGGGACCCAGTACTTC. Translated: CASSIDRGTGTQYF. The genes are TRBV19 and TRBJ2-5; perhaps D is TRBD1 or TRBD2 (5 bases each). CDR1 and CDR2 from the germline V gene are LNHDA and SQIVND (reference sequence). Trimming took 0 bases from V and 7 from J, leaving 12 bases between them. The CDR3 is 14 amino acids.

This clone has only one observation. The genes are TRBV3-1 (or the pseudogene TRBV3-2) and TRBJ1-3; D call uncertain. Trimming pared 6 bases from V and 0 bases from J, leaving 9 bases between. The germline gives CDR1 LGHDT, CDR2 YNNKEL (reference sequence). The CDR3 length is 14 residues. The chain's CDR3 is CASSLGYSGNTIYF. The CDR3 DNA follows: TGTGCCAGCAGTCTCGGGTACTCTGGAAACACCATATATTTT.

J is TRBJ2-2 and V is TRBV5-1; 10 bases are a match to TRBD2. Germline values: CDR1 SGHRS, CDR2 YFSETQ. This CDR3 has 16 residues. V dropped 4 bases and J dropped 7; count of bases not matched to a gene: 10. CDR3 sequence: CASSPTAGGLGGELFF. Written as DNA, the CDR3 is TGCGCCAGCAGCCCTACAGCGGGAGGGCTGGGCGGGGAGCTGTTTTTT.

This sequence joins TRBV7-3 and TRBJ2-2, with TRBD2 matching over 7 bases. The CDR3 spans 15 residues. J gave up 2 bases and V 5 bases, and 5 bases lay outside the gene matches. In germline, CDR1 is SGHTA, CDR2 FQGTGA. Here the CDR3 reads CASSPTSENTGELFF. The CDR3 DNA sequence: TGTGCCAGCAGCCCAACTAGCGAAAACACCGGGGAGCTGTTTTTT.